This T cell receptor (beta chain) appears in the sequencing data of a study of patients and donors after allogeneic stem cell transplantation. In TCRdb, the RT-PCR reads were re-called with MiXCR into one record per CDR3 protein. The table shows approximately 140,000 distinct CDR3 sequences, with 30% to 45% occurring only once. There are 15 residues in the CDR3. After removal of 4 bases from V and 4 bases from J, the junction contained 7 bases not matched to a gene. Germline V gene data show CDR1 as SGHAT and CDR2 as FQNNGV. This chain uses TRBV11-2 with TRBJ2-1; 7 bases align to TRBD2. The sequencing sample was made of blood, either unsorted or a sorted T cell fraction (not recorded which). The receptor's source is a human donor who was either an allogeneic HSCT recipient or a stem cell or donor lymphocyte infusion donor (not recorded which). It is not recorded whose cells these are; they may come from a transplant donor. CDR3 amino acids: CASSSSGTAYNEQFF. CDR3 bases: TGTGCCAGCAGCTCGAGCGGGACGGCGTACAATGAGCAGTTCTTC.